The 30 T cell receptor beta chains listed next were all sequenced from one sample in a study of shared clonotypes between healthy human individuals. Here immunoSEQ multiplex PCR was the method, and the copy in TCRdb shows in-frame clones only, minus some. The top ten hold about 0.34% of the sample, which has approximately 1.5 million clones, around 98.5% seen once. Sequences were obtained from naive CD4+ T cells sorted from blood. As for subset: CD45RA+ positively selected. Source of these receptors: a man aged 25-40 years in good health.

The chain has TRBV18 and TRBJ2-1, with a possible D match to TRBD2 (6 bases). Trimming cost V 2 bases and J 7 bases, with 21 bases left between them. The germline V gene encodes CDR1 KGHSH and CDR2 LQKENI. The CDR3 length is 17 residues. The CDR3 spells CASSPGVPAGRSNEQFF. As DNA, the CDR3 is TGTGCCAGCTCACCAGGGGTACCCGCGGGAAGATCGAATGAGCAGTTCTTC.

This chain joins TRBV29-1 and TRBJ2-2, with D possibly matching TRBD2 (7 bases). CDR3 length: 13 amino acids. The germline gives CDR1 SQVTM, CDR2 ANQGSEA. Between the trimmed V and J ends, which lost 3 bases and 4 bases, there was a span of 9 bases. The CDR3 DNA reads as TGCAGCGTTGAGGGAGGGGGCACCGGGGAGCTGTTTTTT. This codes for CSVEGGGTGELFF.

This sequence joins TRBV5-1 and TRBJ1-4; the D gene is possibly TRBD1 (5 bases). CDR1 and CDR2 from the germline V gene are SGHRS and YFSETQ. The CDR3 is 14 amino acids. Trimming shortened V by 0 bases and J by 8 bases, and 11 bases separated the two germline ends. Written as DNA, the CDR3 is TGCGCCAGCAGCTTGGAAGGGACCCCAGAAAAACTGTTTTTT. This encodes CASSLEGTPEKLFF. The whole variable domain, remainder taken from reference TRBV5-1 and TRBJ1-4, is KAGVTQTPRYLIKTRGQQVTLSCSPISGHRSVSWYQQTPGQGLQFLFEYFSETQRNKGNFPGRFSGRQFSNSRSEMNVSTLELGDSALYLCASSLEGTPEKLFFGSGTQLSVL.

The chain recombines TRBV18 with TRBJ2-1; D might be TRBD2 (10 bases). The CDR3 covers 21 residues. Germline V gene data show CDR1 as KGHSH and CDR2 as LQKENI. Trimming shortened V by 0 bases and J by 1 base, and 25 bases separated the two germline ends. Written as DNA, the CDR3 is TGTGCCAGCTCACCACCGGGACAGGGAGGGGCACTAGCGGGGTCCTACAATGAGCAGTTCTTC. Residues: CASSPPGQGGALAGSYNEQFF.

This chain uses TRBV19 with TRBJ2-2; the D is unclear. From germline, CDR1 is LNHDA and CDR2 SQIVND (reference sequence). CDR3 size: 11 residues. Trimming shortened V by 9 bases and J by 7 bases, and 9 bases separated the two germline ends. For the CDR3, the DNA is TGTGCCAGCGGAGTGGGCGGGGAGCTGTTTTTT. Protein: CASGVGGELFF.

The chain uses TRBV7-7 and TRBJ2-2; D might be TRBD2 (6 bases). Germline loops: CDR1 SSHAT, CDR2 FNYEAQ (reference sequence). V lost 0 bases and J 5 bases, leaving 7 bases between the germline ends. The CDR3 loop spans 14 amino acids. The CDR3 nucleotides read TGTGCCAGCAGCTTAGCGAGCGGGACCGGGGAGCTGTTTTTT. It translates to CASSLASGTGELFF.

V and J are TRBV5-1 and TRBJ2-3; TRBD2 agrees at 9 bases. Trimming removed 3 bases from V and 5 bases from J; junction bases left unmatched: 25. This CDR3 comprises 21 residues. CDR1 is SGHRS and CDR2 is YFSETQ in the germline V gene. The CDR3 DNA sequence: TGCGCCAGCAGCTCCCACTCTAGCGGGATCTATGGGTCACCCGTCGGAGATACGCAGTATTTT. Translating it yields CASSSHSSGIYGSPVGDTQYF. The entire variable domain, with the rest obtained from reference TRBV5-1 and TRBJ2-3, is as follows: KAGVTQTPRYLIKTRGQQVTLSCSPISGHRSVSWYQQTPGQGLQFLFEYFSETQRNKGNFPGRFSGRQFSNSRSEMNVSTLELGDSALYLCASSSHSSGIYGSPVGDTQYFGPGTRLTVL.

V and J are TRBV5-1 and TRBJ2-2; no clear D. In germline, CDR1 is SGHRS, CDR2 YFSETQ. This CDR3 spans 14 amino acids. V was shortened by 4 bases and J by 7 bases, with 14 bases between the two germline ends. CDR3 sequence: CASSRGLSDGELFF. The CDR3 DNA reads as TGCGCCAGCAGCCGTGGTCTTTCTGACGGGGAGCTGTTTTTT.

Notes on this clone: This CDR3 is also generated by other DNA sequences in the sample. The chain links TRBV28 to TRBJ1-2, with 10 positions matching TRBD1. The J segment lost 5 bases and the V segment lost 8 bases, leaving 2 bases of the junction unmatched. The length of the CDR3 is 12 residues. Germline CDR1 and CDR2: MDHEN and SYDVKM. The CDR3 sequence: CASSGQGYGYTF. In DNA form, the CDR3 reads TGTGCCAGCTCGGGACAGGGGTATGGCTACACCTTC.

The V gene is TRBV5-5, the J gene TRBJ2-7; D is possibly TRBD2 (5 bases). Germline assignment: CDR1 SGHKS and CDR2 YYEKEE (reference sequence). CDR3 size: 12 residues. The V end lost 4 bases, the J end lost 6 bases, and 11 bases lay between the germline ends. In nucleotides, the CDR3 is TGTGCCAGCAGCCTAACTAGATCCGAGCAGTACTTC. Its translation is CASSLTRSEQYF.

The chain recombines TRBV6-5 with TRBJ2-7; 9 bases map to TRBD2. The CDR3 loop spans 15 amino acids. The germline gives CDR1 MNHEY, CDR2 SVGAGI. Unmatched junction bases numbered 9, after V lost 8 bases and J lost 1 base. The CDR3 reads CASHHTAGGSYEQYF. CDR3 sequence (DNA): TGTGCCAGCCATCACACAGCGGGAGGATCCTACGAGCAGTACTTC.

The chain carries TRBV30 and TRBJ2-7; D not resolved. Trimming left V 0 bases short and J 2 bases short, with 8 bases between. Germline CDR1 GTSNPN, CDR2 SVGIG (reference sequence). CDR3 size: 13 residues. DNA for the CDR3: TGTGCCTGGAGTGTAAGCATACCCTACGAGCAGTACTTC. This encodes CAWSVSIPYEQYF.

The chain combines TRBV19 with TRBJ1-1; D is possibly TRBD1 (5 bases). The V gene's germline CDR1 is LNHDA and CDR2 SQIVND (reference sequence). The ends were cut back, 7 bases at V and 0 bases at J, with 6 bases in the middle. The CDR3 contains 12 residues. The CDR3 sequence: CASTRVNTEAFF. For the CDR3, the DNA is TGTGCCAGTACCAGGGTGAACACTGAAGCTTTCTTT.

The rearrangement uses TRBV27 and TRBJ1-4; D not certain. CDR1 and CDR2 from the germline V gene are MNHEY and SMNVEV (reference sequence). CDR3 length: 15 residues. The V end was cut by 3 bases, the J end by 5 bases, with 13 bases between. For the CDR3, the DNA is TGTGCCAGCAGTTTGGTGGGCAGAGGAAATGAAAAACTGTTTTTT. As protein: CASSLVGRGNEKLFF. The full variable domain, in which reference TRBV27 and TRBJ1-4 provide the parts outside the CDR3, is EAQVTQNPRYLITVTGKKLTVTCSQNMNHEYMSWYRQDPGLGLRQIYYSMNVEVTDKGDVPEGYKVSRKEKRNFPLILESPSPNQTSLYFCASSLVGRGNEKLFFGSGTQLSVL.

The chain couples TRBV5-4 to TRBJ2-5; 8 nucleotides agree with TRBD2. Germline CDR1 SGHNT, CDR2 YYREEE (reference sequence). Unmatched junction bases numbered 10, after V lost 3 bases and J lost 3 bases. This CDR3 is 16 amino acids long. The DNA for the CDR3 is TGTGCCAGCAGCTCCGGGGGGGCGCGGGACAAAGAGACCCAGTACTTC. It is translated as CASSSGGARDKETQYF.

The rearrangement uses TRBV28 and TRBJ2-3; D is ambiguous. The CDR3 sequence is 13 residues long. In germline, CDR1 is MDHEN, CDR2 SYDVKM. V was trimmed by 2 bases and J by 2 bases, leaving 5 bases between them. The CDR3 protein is CASSLPVTDTQYF. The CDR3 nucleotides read TGTGCCAGCAGTTTACCAGTCACAGATACGCAGTATTTT.

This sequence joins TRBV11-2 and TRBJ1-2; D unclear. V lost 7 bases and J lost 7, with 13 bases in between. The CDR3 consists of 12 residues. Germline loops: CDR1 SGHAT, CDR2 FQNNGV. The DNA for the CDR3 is TGTGCCAGCACCCCGGGATTGGGTGGCTACACCTTC. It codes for CASTPGLGGYTF. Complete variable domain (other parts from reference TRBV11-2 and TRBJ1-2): EAGVAQSPRYKIIEKRQSVAFWCNPISGHATLYWYQQILGQGPKLLIQFQNNGVVDDSQLPKDRFSAERLKGVDSTLKIQPAKLEDSAVYLCASTPGLGGYTFGSGTRLTVV.

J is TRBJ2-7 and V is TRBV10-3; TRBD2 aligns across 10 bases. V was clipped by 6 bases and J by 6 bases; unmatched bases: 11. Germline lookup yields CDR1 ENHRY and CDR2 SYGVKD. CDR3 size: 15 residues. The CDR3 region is CAISEQTSGMGEQYF. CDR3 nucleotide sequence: TGTGCCATCAGCGAACAAACTAGCGGGATGGGCGAGCAGTACTTC.

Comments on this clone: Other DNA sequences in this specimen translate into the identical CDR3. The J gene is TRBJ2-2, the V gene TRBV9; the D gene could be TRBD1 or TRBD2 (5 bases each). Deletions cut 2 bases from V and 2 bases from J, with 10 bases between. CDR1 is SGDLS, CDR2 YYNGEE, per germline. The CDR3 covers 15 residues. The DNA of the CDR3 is TGTGCCAGCAGCGTCGGGGCAGCCAACACCGGGGAGCTGTTTTTT. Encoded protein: CASSVGAANTGELFF.

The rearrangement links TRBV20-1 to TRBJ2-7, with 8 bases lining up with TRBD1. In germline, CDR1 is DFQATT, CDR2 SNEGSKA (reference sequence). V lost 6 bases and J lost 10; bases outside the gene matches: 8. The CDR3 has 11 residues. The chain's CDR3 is CSAGQTGEQYF. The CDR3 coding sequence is TGCAGTGCGGGCCAGACAGGGGAACAGTACTTC.

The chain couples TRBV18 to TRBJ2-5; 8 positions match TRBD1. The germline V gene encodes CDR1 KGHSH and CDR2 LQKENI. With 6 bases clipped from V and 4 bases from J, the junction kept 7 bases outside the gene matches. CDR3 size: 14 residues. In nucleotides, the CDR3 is TGTGCCAGCTCGTCGTCAGGGGGCCGAGAGACCCAGTACTTC. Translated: CASSSSGGRETQYF.

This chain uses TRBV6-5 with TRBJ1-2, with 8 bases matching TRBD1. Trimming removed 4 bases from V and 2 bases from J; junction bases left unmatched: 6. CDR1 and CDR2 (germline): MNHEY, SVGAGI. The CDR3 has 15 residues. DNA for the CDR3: TGTGCCAGCAGTTCGACAGGGGTGGCCAACTATGGCTACACCTTC. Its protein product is CASSSTGVANYGYTF.

CDR3 sequence reads: CASSLSRTSKYF. The CDR3 DNA reads TGTGCCAGCAGCTTATCTCGGACTAGCAAGTACTTC. The genes are TRBV11-2 and TRBJ2-7, with 8 bases identical to TRBD2. The CDR3 sequence is 12 residues long. In germline, CDR1 is SGHAT, CDR2 FQNNGV. V lost 2 bases to trimming and J lost 11 bases; unmatched junction nucleotides: 5.

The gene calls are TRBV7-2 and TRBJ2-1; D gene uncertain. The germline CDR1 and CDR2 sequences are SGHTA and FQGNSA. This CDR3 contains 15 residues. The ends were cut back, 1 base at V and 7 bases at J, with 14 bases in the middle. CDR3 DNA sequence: TGTGCCAGCAGCTTAGAGGACCGGCGATCAAATGAGCAGTTCTTC. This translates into CASSLEDRRSNEQFF.

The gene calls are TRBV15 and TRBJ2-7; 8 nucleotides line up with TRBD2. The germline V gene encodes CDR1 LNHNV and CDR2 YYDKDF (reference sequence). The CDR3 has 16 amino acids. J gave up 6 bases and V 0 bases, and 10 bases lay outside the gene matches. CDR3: CATSRDRGRGVGEQYF. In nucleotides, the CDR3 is TGTGCCACCAGCAGAGATCGCGGGCGGGGGGTCGGCGAGCAGTACTTC.

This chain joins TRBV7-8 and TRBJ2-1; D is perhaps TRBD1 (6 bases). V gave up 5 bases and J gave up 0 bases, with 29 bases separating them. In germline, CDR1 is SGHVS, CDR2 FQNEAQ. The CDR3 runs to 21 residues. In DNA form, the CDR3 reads TGTGCCAGCAGCGGGCCCCACAGGGACGGAGCTCAATATAGCTCCTACAATGAGCAGTTCTTC. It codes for CASSGPHRDGAQYSSYNEQFF.

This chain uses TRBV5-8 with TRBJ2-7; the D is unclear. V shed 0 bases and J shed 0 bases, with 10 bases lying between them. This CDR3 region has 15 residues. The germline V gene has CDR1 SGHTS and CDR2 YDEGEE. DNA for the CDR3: TGTGCCAGCAGCTTGGCCTGGGCCAGCTCCTACGAGCAGTACTTC. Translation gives CASSLAWASSYEQYF.

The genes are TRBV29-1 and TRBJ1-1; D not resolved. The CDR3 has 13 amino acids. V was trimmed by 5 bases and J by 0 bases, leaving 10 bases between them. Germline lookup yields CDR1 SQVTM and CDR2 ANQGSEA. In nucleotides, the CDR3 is TGCAGCGTTTTCCAGCCCTTGAACACTGAAGCTTTCTTT. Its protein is CSVFQPLNTEAFF.

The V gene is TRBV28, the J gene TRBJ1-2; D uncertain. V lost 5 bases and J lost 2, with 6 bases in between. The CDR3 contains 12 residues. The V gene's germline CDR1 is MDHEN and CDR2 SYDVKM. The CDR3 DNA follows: TGTGCCAGCAGTAATACAAACTATGGCTACACCTTC. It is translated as CASSNTNYGYTF.

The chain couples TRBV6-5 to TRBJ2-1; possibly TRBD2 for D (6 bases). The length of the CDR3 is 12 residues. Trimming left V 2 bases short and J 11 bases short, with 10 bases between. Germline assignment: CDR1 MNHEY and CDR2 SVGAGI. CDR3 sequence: CASSYGRDQQFF. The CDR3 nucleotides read TGTGCCAGCAGTTACGGGCGGGACCAGCAGTTCTTC.